These 13 T cell receptor beta chains were all obtained from the same sample, sequenced in a study of T cell changes during pregnancy in multiple sclerosis. The repertoire was sequenced with immunoSEQ multiplex PCR; TCRdb's copy has only in-frame clones and lacks some. The top ten hold around 1.8% of the sample, which has around 100,000 clones, approximately 92% seen once. The sample consisted of peripheral blood, taken after pregnancy. The receptor set was obtained from a female donor with multiple sclerosis, enrolled in a pregnancy study.

V usage is TRBV2 and J usage is TRBJ1-5, with D maybe TRBD1 (5 bases). CDR1 is SNHLY and CDR2 is FYNNEI in the germline V gene. V gave up 4 bases and J gave up 7 bases, with 17 bases separating them. CDR3 size: 15 residues. The DNA for the CDR3 is TGTGCCAGCAGTGGGGGGGGTGTGAGGGGCCAGCCCCAGCATTTT. It codes for CASSGGGVRGQPQHF.

Comment on this clone: Compared with germline, one end of the junction differs, possibly owing to a read error. This chain connects TRBV20-1 to TRBJ1-2, with D uncertain. This CDR3 region has 11 residues. Germline V CDR1 and CDR2: DFQATT, SNEGSKA (reference sequence). This CDR3 is CSARDGRVENF. The CDR3, as DNA: TGCAGTGCTAGAGATGGGAGGGTTGAAAACTTC.

The rearrangement links TRBV6-5 to TRBJ2-7; 12 positions match TRBD2. The CDR3 runs 14 residues. In germline, CDR1 is MNHEY, CDR2 SVGAGI. Trimming took 5 bases from V and 4 from J; bases not matched to a gene: 3. Here the CDR3 reads CASSRLAGVYEQYF. The CDR3 nucleotides read TGTGCCAGCAGTCGACTAGCGGGAGTATACGAGCAGTACTTC.

The chain recombines TRBV6-1 with TRBJ1-1; 7 nucleotides match TRBD1. Germline CDR1 reads MNHNS; CDR2 reads SASEGT. This CDR3 is 15 amino acids long. V lost 5 bases to trimming and J lost 4 bases; unmatched junction nucleotides: 10. CDR3 in DNA: TGTGCCAGCAGTAACTACAGGGGAAGGATCACTGAAGCTTTCTTT. It is translated as CASSNYRGRITEAFF.

The chain uses TRBV7-9 and TRBJ2-7; D gene uncertain. V lost 4 bases and J lost 3, with 10 bases in between. The CDR3 spans 13 residues. CDR1 is SEHNR and CDR2 is FQNEAQ in the germline V gene (reference sequence). The CDR3: CASSSQAFYEQYF. For the CDR3, the DNA is TGTGCCAGCAGCTCTCAGGCGTTCTACGAGCAGTACTTC.

The chain combines TRBV19 with TRBJ2-5; 8 positions agree with TRBD1. Germline trimming cut 3 bases from V and 4 bases from J; bases unmatched to any gene: 10. The CDR3 covers 16 residues. CDR1 LNHDA and CDR2 SQIVND come from the germline V gene (reference sequence). CDR3 DNA: TGTGCCAGTAGTATGGGTCAGGGGGCGGTTGTAGAGACCCAGTACTTC. It translates to CASSMGQGAVVETQYF.

The CDR3: CASSSSLTTPTEAFF. The CDR3 nucleotides read TGCGCCAGCAGCTCAAGTCTAACCACCCCCACTGAAGCTTTCTTT. The chain combines TRBV5-1 with TRBJ1-1; no firm D call. The length of the CDR3 is 15 residues. Germline values: CDR1 SGHRS, CDR2 YFSETQ. V lost 3 bases and J lost 4, with 16 bases in between.

The chain couples TRBV7-2 to TRBJ2-7; 7 positions agree with TRBD2. CDR1 SGHTA and CDR2 FQGNSA come from the germline V gene. The V segment lost 5 bases and the J segment 9 bases; nucleotides outside the gene matches: 13. The CDR3 is 14 residues long. In DNA, the CDR3 is TGTGCCAGCAGCGAGGGAGCGGGGTACGGGGGGCAGTACTTC. It yields the protein CASSEGAGYGGQYF.

The chain carries TRBV18 and TRBJ2-1; no firm D call. The length of the CDR3 is 11 residues. In germline, CDR1 is KGHSH, CDR2 LQKENI. V lost 4 bases and J 10 bases, leaving 8 bases between the germline ends. CDR3 nucleotides: TGTGCCAGCTCACTCATAGAGGAGCAGTTCTTC. Translated, it gives CASSLIEEQFF.

V and J are TRBV9 and TRBJ2-7; 7 positions match TRBD1. V was pared by 1 base and J by 0 bases, with 4 bases of the junction left unmatched. There are 15 residues in the CDR3. Germline assignment: CDR1 SGDLS and CDR2 YYNGEE. The CDR3 here is CASSVMTGSSYEQYF. CDR3 DNA: TGTGCCAGCAGCGTAATGACAGGGTCCTCCTACGAGCAGTACTTC.

The gene calls are TRBV5-6 and TRBJ2-5; unclear D gene. The CDR3 runs 14 residues. Looked up from germline, CDR1 is SGHDT and CDR2 is YYEEEE. Trimming pared 1 base from V and 3 bases from J, leaving 10 bases between. The DNA of the CDR3 is TGTGCCAGCAGCTTGTACGGCGGCGAAGAGACCCAGTACTTC. It is translated as CASSLYGGEETQYF.

In nucleotides, the CDR3 is TGTGCCTGGAGGACCACGGGTTCCTATAATTCACCCCTCCACTTT. Its protein is CAWRTTGSYNSPLHF. The chain carries TRBV30 and TRBJ1-6; no clear D. The CDR3 contains 15 residues. CDR1 GTSNPN and CDR2 SVGIG come from the germline V gene (reference sequence). Trimming removed 3 bases at V and 1 base at J, with 10 bases between. Supplemented by reference TRBV30 and TRBJ1-6, the full variable domain reads SQTIHQWPATLVQPVGSPLSLECTVEGTSNPNLYWYRQAAGRGLQLLFYSVGIGQISSEVPQNLSASRPQDRQFILSSKKLLLSDSGFYLCAWRTTGSYNSPLHFGNGTRLTVT.

The chain carries TRBV6-1 and TRBJ2-3; 10 bases are shared with TRBD1. With V trimmed by 11 bases and J by 4 bases, 12 bases remained unmatched. Germline assignment: CDR1 MNHNS and CDR2 SASEGT. The CDR3 covers 15 residues. CDR3: CAGGEADRGSDTQYF. As DNA, the CDR3 is TGTGCCGGCGGTGAAGCGGACAGGGGGTCAGATACGCAGTATTTT.